Listed below are T cell receptor beta chains from one sample, sequenced in a study of OX40 agonist ivuxolimab in advanced cancers. Produced via immunoSEQ multiplex PCR; TCRdb's table is partial and in-frame only. The table has tens of thousands of clones, roughly nine tenths seen once. The sample in question was CD4+ or CD8+ T cells sorted from blood, obtained in a trial of the OX40 agonist ivuxolimab. The source is an adult with an advanced solid tumor such as melanoma, head and neck, liver or kidney cancer. CDR3s include the opening cysteine and the closing phenylalanine or tryptophan. D genes are given only for firm matches. For some rows the clone size is stated as once, few or many, or as a class when expanded; others skip it.

cdr3_length,clone_size,v_call,d_call,j_call,cdr3_aa,cdr3_nt
18,-,TRBV18,-,TRBJ2-5,CASSPRSGNRGKGETQYF,TGTGCCAGCTCACCGCGATCAGGGAATAGGGGCAAGGGAGAGACCCAGTACTTC
18,-,TRBV12-2,-,TRBJ1-2,CASRFLIPPGQGRDGYTF,TGTGCAAGTCGCTTCTTAATACCTCCGGGACAGGGTAGAGATGGCTACACCTTC
15,-,TRBV28,TRBD1,TRBJ1-5,CASRAQTGQYQPQHF,TGTGCCAGCAGAGCCCAGACAGGGCAGTATCAGCCCCAGCATTTT
12,-,TRBV11-2,-,TRBJ2-7,CASSLSLYEQYF,TGTGCCAGCAGCTTAAGCCTTTACGAGCAGTACTTC
15,-,TRBV19,-,TRBJ1-2,CASTLTSTDNYGYTF,TGTGCCAGTACCCTCACGAGTACGGATAACTATGGCTACACCTTC
14,-,TRBV9,-,TRBJ2-2,CASSAKGGPGELFF,TGTGCCAGCAGCGCAAAGGGAGGCCCCGGGGAGCTGTTTTTT
14,-,TRBV27,TRBD1,TRBJ1-1,CASSPDRGGTEAFF,TGTGCCAGCAGTCCGGACAGGGGAGGGACTGAAGCTTTCTTT
15,-,TRBV5-1,TRBD2,TRBJ2-7,CASSLAGVSGDEQYF,TGCGCCAGCAGCTTGGCGGGGGTTAGCGGGGACGAGCAGTACTTC
12,-,TRBV28,-,TRBJ1-1,CASSARDTEAFF,TGTGCCAGCAGCGCCAGGGACACTGAAGCTTTCTTT
14,-,TRBV30,TRBD2,TRBJ2-7,CAWSPASGRGEQYF,TGTGCCTGGAGCCCGGCTAGCGGGAGAGGAGAGCAGTACTTC
15,-,TRBV9,TRBD2,TRBJ2-5,CASSVAGGYQETQYF,TGTGCCAGCAGCGTAGCGGGGGGGTACCAAGAGACCCAGTACTTC
15,-,TRBV7-2,-,TRBJ1-3,CASSLSTLSGNTIYF,TGTGCCAGCAGCTTATCTACACTCTCTGGAAACACCATATATTTT
14,-,TRBV2,-,TRBJ2-7,CASKGGDRPYEQYF,TGTGCCAGCAAGGGAGGAGACAGGCCCTACGAGCAGTACTTC
16,-,TRBV10-3,TRBD1,TRBJ2-3,CAISEGQGGSTDTQYF,TGTGCCATCAGTGAAGGACAGGGGGGAAGCACAGATACGCAGTATTTT
11,-,TRBV18,-,TRBJ2-5,CASSDQETQYF,TGTGCCAGCTCAGACCAAGAGACCCAGTACTTC
12,-,TRBV30,-,TRBJ1-2,CAWSVKDPGYTF,TGTGCCTGGAGTGTAAAGGATCCTGGCTACACCTTC
10,-,TRBV28,-,TRBJ2-2,CASCPQELFF,TGTGCCAGCTGCCCCCAGGAGCTGTTTTTT
14,-,TRBV7-9,TRBD1,TRBJ1-5,CASSQQGTDQPQHF,TGTGCCAGCAGCCAACAGGGGACCGATCAGCCCCAGCATTTT
14,few,TRBV10-1,-,TRBJ1-1,CASSQGPRNSEAFF,TGCGCCAGTTCCCAGGGGCCGCGTAATTCTGAAGCTTTCTTT
13,-,TRBV27,TRBD1,TRBJ2-5,CAVRDRVLETQYF,TGTGCCGTCCGGGACAGGGTTTTAGAGACCCAGTACTTC
13,-,TRBV7-9,-,TRBJ2-2,CASSLGNTGELFF,TGTGCCAGCAGCTTAGGAAACACCGGGGAGCTGTTTTTT
17,-,TRBV5-1,TRBD1,TRBJ1-4,CASSPGLPGQGSEKLFF,TGCGCCAGCAGCCCCGGCCTCCCGGGACAGGGATCTGAAAAACTGTTTTTT
16,-,TRBV23-1,-,TRBJ1-5,CASSQLRARVNQPQHF,TGCGCCAGCAGTCAATTAAGGGCCAGGGTCAATCAGCCCCAGCATTTT
16,-,TRBV4-1,-,TRBJ1-1,CASSQVGRVGVSEAFF,TGCGCCAGCAGCCAAGTCGGGCGGGTAGGAGTCTCTGAAGCTTTCTTT
16,-,TRBV28,TRBD2,TRBJ2-1,CASSSPGTSGRNEQFF,TGTGCCAGCAGTTCCCCCGGGACTAGCGGGAGAAATGAGCAGTTCTTC
15,-,TRBV2,-,TRBJ1-5,CASSLDRSSNQPQHF,TGTGCCAGCAGCCTAGACAGGAGTAGCAATCAGCCCCAGCATTTT
15,once,TRBV5-1,-,TRBJ2-7,CASSSRRDGSYEQYF,TGCGCCAGCAGCTCCCGCCGGGACGGATCCTACGAGCAGTACTTC
12,-,TRBV19,-,TRBJ2-1,CASSARYNEQFF,TGTGCCAGTAGTGCGAGATACAATGAGCAGTTCTTC
14,once,TRBV28,-,TRBJ2-7,CASSLATSSYEQYF,TGTGCCAGCAGTTTAGCGACGAGCTCCTACGAGCAGTACTTC
13,-,TRBV27,-,TRBJ2-2,CASSLGVTGELFF,TGTGCCAGCAGTTTAGGGGTCACCGGGGAGCTGTTTTTT
13,-,TRBV5-5,-,TRBJ1-1,CATNRGVGNEAFF,TGTGCCACCAACAGAGGGGTGGGGAATGAAGCTTTCTTT
13,-,TRBV5-6,TRBD2,TRBJ2-5,CASSKAGVETQYF,TGTGCCAGCAGCAAGGCGGGGGTAGAGACCCAGTACTTC
14,-,TRBV6-6,-,TRBJ1-4,CASSYRGGNEKLFF,TGTGCCAGCAGTTACCGGGGGGGTAATGAAAAACTGTTTTTT
16,-,TRBV7-9,TRBD2,TRBJ2-1,CASSSGAVAGNYEQFF,TGTGCCAGCAGCTCAGGGGCGGTAGCGGGGAACTATGAGCAGTTCTTC
15,once,TRBV19,TRBD1,TRBJ1-5,CASRTGGWGNQPQHF,TGTGCCAGTAGGACAGGGGGCTGGGGCAATCAGCCCCAGCATTTT
12,-,TRBV19,-,TRBJ1-6,CASSPRNSPLHF,TGTGCCAGTAGCCCGCGTAATTCACCCCTCCACTTT
14,-,TRBV4-2,TRBD1,TRBJ2-1,CASSRHRGQDEQFF,TGTGCCAGCAGCCGTCACAGGGGGCAGGATGAGCAGTTCTTC
14,-,TRBV6-5,-,TRBJ2-4,CASSYSGVGNIQYF,TGTGCCAGCAGTTATTCAGGGGTTGGCAACATTCAGTACTTC
17,-,TRBV2,TRBD2,TRBJ2-6,CASSGLAGRSGANVLTF,TGTGCCAGCAGTGGGCTAGCGGGCCGCTCTGGGGCCAACGTCCTGACTTTC
15,-,TRBV5-4,-,TRBJ2-3,CASSLDAISTDTQYF,TGTGCCAGCAGCTTGGACGCGATTAGCACAGATACGCAGTATTTT
13,-,TRBV7-8,-,TRBJ1-1,CASSLGGSTEAFF,TGTGCCAGCAGCTTAGGGGGGAGCACTGAAGCTTTCTTT